What follows are 15 T cell receptor beta chains derived from one specimen sequenced in a study of shared clonotypes between healthy human individuals. Here immunoSEQ multiplex PCR was the method, and the copy in TCRdb shows in-frame clones only, minus some. The sample lists about 2.4 million clones; 93% were seen once. The specimen was naive CD4+ T cells from PBMCs. Specified subset: CD45RA+ positively selected. Receptors originate from a man aged 18 to 35 in good health. Some clones in this sample may be carry-over from other donors' samples.

The V and J genes are TRBV27 and TRBJ2-7; no firm D call. This CDR3 region has 10 residues. CDR1 and CDR2 from the germline V gene are MNHEY and SMNVEV (reference sequence). The V gene lost 7 bases and the J gene lost 6 bases, with 7 bases spanning the gap. DNA of the CDR3: TGTGCCAGCACCCCGCGCGAGCAGTACTTC. It specifies CASTPREQYF.

The chain is built from TRBV2 and TRBJ2-7; 12 bases align to TRBD2. Losses at the gene ends were 7 bases for V and 1 base for J; bases not matched to a gene: 2. CDR1 and CDR2 from the germline V gene are SNHLY and FYNNEI. The CDR3 runs to 14 residues. The CDR3 is CASKTSGSSYEQYF. CDR3 nucleotides: TGTGCCAGCAAGACTAGCGGGAGTTCCTACGAGCAGTACTTC.

This clone was detected only once. The J gene is TRBJ2-3, the V gene TRBV29-1, with 12 positions matching TRBD2. From germline, CDR1 is SQVTM and CDR2 ANQGSEA. V lost 3 bases, J lost 4 bases, and 2 bases stayed unmatched. The CDR3 has 14 residues. CDR3 protein: CSVEGLAGSDTQYF. The CDR3 DNA reads as TGCAGCGTTGAGGGACTAGCGGGTTCAGATACGCAGTATTTT.

V and J are TRBV2 and TRBJ2-6; 10 bases agree with TRBD1. This CDR3 is 16 amino acids long. From germline, CDR1 is SNHLY and CDR2 FYNNEI. J lost 1 base, V lost 6 bases, and 3 bases had no gene match. The CDR3 is CASRMDRGSGANVLTF. DNA for the CDR3: TGTGCCAGCAGAATGGACAGGGGGTCTGGGGCCAACGTCCTGACTTTC. The variable domain in full, with the rest retrieved from reference TRBV2 and TRBJ2-6, is EPEVTQTPSHQVTQMGQEVILRCVPISNHLYFYWYRQILGQKVEFLVSFYNNEISEKSEIFDDQFSVERPDGSNFTLKIRSTKLEDSAMYFCASRMDRGSGANVLTFGAGSRLTVL.

The chain uses TRBV6-6 and TRBJ2-1; tentatively, D is TRBD2 (6 bases). Germline loops: CDR1 MNHNY, CDR2 SVGAGI (reference sequence). The CDR3 totals 15 residues. The V end lost 6 bases, the J end lost 3 bases, and 15 bases lay between the germline ends. The CDR3 sequence: CASSPGGENYNEQFF. The DNA of the CDR3 is TGTGCCAGCAGCCCGGGCGGGGAGAACTACAATGAGCAGTTCTTC.

The chain links TRBV5-1 to TRBJ2-3; a weak D match, TRBD1 (5 bases). This CDR3 has 15 residues. Trimming removed 0 bases from V and 4 bases from J, with 12 bases in between. From germline, CDR1 is SGHRS and CDR2 YFSETQ. DNA for the CDR3: TGCGCCAGCAGCTTGGGGGTAGGGGCGCCAGATACGCAGTATTTT. Amino acid sequence: CASSLGVGAPDTQYF.

The chain is built from TRBV28 and TRBJ2-7, with D possibly matching TRBD1 (6 bases). CDR1 and CDR2 from the germline V gene are MDHEN and SYDVKM. Trimming removed 6 bases at V and 3 bases at J, with 15 bases between. The CDR3 runs to 14 residues. CDR3 region: CASSLTGTYYEQYF. The CDR3 bases are TGTGCCAGCAGCCTTACCGGGACATACTACGAGCAGTACTTC.

J is TRBJ2-7 and V is TRBV5-1; perhaps D is TRBD1 or TRBD2 (6 bases each). This CDR3 has 14 amino acids. Looked up from germline, CDR1 is SGHRS and CDR2 is YFSETQ. V lost 5 bases and J 1 base, leaving 13 bases between the germline ends. As DNA, the CDR3 is TGCGCCAGCAGGGACCAAGGGGGGTCCTACGAGCAGTACTTC. This translates into CASRDQGGSYEQYF.

The chain combines TRBV9 with TRBJ2-5; D not resolved. Germline assignment: CDR1 SGDLS and CDR2 YYNGEE. This CDR3 comprises 14 residues. V was trimmed by 0 bases and J by 2 bases, leaving 8 bases between them. The CDR3 here is CASSVAFRQETQYF. CDR3 bases: TGTGCCAGCAGCGTAGCGTTCAGACAAGAGACCCAGTACTTC.

The J gene is TRBJ2-5, the V gene TRBV11-2; 7 bases fit TRBD1. With 5 bases clipped from V and 3 bases from J, the junction kept 9 bases outside the gene matches. Germline assignment: CDR1 SGHAT and CDR2 FQNNGV. There are 15 residues in the CDR3. The CDR3 is CASSRGQVSKETQYF. The DNA of the CDR3 is TGTGCCAGCAGCCGAGGACAGGTATCCAAAGAGACCCAGTACTTC.

The chain links TRBV28 to TRBJ2-1, with D tentatively TRBD2 (6 bases). CDR1 is MDHEN and CDR2 is SYDVKM in the germline V gene. The CDR3 is made up of 14 amino acids. V was cut by 3 bases and J by 8 bases, with 14 bases left in between. The CDR3 sequence: CASSFSRERDEQFF. The CDR3, as DNA: TGTGCCAGCAGTTTCTCGCGGGAAAGGGATGAGCAGTTCTTC.

This chain connects TRBV5-1 to TRBJ2-7; D is perhaps TRBD2 (7 bases). Deletions cut 4 bases from V and 7 bases from J, with 18 bases between. There are 14 residues in the CDR3. Per germline, CDR1 SGHRS and CDR2 YFSETQ. The CDR3 sequence: CASSPGGPSTEQYF. The CDR3 coding sequence is TGCGCCAGCAGCCCCGGGGGGCCCTCTACAGAGCAGTACTTC. Drawing the rest from reference TRBV5-1 and TRBJ2-7, the complete variable domain is KAGVTQTPRYLIKTRGQQVTLSCSPISGHRSVSWYQQTPGQGLQFLFEYFSETQRNKGNFPGRFSGRQFSNSRSEMNVSTLELGDSALYLCASSPGGPSTEQYFGPGTRLTVT.

The gene calls are TRBV5-1 and TRBJ2-1; 12 bases align to TRBD2. This CDR3 has 18 residues. CDR1 SGHRS and CDR2 YFSETQ come from the germline V gene. V shed 4 bases, J shed 8 bases, and the junction held 16 bases outside the gene matches. CDR3 sequence (DNA): TGCGCCAGCAGCCGAAGACTAGCGGGAGCCGAGATCGGCCATGAGCAGTTCTTC. This encodes CASSRRLAGAEIGHEQFF.

This clone came up once. The chain is built from TRBV4-2 and TRBJ2-7; possible D gene TRBD1, 6 bases. V dropped 4 bases and J dropped 6 bases, with 16 bases sitting between them. The germline CDR1 and CDR2 sequences are LGHNA and YNFKEQ. There are 14 residues in the CDR3. The CDR3 sequence: CASSPPYTGPEQYF. The DNA of the CDR3 is TGTGCCAGCAGCCCGCCTTATACAGGGCCCGAGCAGTACTTC.

A remark on this clone: This specimen includes other DNA sequences encoding the same CDR3. The CDR3 region is CASSFGSGNTIYF. The CDR3 nucleotides are TGCGCCAGCAGCTTCGGGTCTGGAAACACCATATATTTT. V usage is TRBV5-1 and J usage is TRBJ1-3; D gene unclear. Germline loops: CDR1 SGHRS, CDR2 YFSETQ. Trimming removed 2 bases from V and 1 base from J, with 4 bases in between. There are 13 residues in the CDR3.